This T cell receptor beta chain stems from a study of T-cell memory formation after mild COVID-19. Background on the study: Largely, the TCR clusters proved donor specific.

Study-wide results and limits: The CD4+ clones that contracted clustered mainly within CM and EM, and the CD8+ clones concentrated in EMRA. Whether second-wave clones peaking at day 37 were SARS-CoV-2 specific went unconfirmed.

Only a few counts were recorded for this clonotype. No antigen is known for it. TCRdb reprocessed the 5' RACE reads via MiXCR and lists one record per CDR3 protein. The sample contains 390,000 or so distinct CDR3 sequences, more than 15% of which appear only once. This clonotype was sampled from a young man who had mild COVID-19 (a few samples of this study predate the infection). Cell type and time point are not known. Source material: PBMCs or a T cell subset sorted from them (not recorded which).

This CDR3 is CASSHVRGSSYNEQFF. The CDR3 coding sequence is TGTGCCAGCAGCCACGTACGGGGGAGCTCCTACAATGAGCAGTTCTTC. The rearrangement uses TRBV14 and TRBJ2-1; weak D call: TRBD2 (6 bases). CDR3 size: 16 residues. V gave up 3 bases and J gave up 0 bases, with 12 bases separating them. CDR1 is SGHDN and CDR2 is FVKESK in the germline V gene.